A single sample is the source of the 2 T cell receptor beta chains below, sequenced in a study of T-cell reconstitution after alpha-beta-depleted transplantation in children. Molecular barcoding with unique molecular identifiers was used for the TCRbeta library. Using its own MiXCR run on the PCR reads, TCRdb lists one record per CDR3 protein. The sample lists 65,000 to 85,000 distinct CDR3 sequences; roughly a tenth were seen once. The source was PBMCs, collected before TCRalphabeta/CD19-depleted stem cell transplant. The receptor source for this set is a boy younger than 18 with acute myeloid leukemia, due to receive a stem cell transplant.

The table lists this clonotype with many counts. The genes are TRBV11-1 and TRBJ2-2; D remains unclear. CDR3 length: 18 amino acids. V lost 3 bases, J lost 4 bases, and 21 bases lay in between. Germline V CDR1 and CDR2: SGHAT, FQDESV (reference sequence). This chain's CDR3 is CASSFRFSSYHGTGELFF. The CDR3 DNA sequence: TGTGCCAGCAGCTTTCGGTTCTCCTCATATCATGGCACCGGGGAGCTGTTTTTT.

This clonotype was recorded at least ten times. The chain combines TRBV20-1 with TRBJ2-1; weak D call: TRBD2 (5 bases). Germline V lookup: CDR1 DFQATT, CDR2 SNEGSKA (reference sequence). This CDR3 is built from 14 residues. V lost 5 bases and J 3 bases, leaving 14 bases between the germline ends. The CDR3 nucleotides are TGCAGTGCTTACGGACTGACTGACTACAATGAGCAGTTCTTC. Amino acids: CSAYGLTDYNEQFF.